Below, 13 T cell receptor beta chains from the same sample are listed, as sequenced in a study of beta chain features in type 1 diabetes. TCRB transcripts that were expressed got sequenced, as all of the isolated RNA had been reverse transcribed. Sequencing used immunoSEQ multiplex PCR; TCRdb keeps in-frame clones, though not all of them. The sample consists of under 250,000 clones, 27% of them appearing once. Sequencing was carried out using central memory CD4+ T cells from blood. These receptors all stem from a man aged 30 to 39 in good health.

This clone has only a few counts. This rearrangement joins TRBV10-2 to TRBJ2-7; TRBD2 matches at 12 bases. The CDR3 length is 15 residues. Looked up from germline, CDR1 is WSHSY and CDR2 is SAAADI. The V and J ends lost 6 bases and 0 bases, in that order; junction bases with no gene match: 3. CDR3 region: CASRPTSGSSYEQYF. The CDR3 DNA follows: TGCGCCAGCAGGCCGACTAGCGGGAGCTCCTACGAGCAGTACTTC.

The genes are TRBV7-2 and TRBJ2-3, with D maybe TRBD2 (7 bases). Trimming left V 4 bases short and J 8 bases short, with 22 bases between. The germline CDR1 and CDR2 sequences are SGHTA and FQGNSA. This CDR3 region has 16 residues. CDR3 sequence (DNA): TGTGCCAGCAGCTCCTCTGGCGGGGGCGCCAGGGGTACGCAGTATTTT. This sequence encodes CASSSSGGGARGTQYF.

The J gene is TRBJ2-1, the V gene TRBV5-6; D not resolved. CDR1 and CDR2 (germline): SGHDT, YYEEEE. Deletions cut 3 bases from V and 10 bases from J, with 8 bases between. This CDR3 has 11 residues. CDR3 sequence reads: CASSSAWEQFF. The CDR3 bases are TGTGCCAGCAGCTCGGCATGGGAGCAGTTCTTC.

CDR3 residues: CASSPNEQGQQYF. DNA for the CDR3: TGTGCCAGCTCACCGAATGAACAGGGTCAGCAGTACTTC. This rearrangement joins TRBV18 to TRBJ2-7; possible D gene TRBD1, 6 bases. The CDR3 length is 13 residues. Germline CDR1 and CDR2: KGHSH and LQKENI. V gave up 3 bases and J gave up 8 bases, with 14 bases separating them.

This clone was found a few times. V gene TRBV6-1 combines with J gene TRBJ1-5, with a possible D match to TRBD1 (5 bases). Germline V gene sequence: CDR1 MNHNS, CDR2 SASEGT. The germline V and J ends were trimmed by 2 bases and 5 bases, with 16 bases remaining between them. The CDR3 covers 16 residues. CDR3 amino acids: CASSEYMRGGDQPQHF. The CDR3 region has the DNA TGTGCCAGCAGTGAATATATGAGGGGAGGAGATCAGCCCCAGCATTTT.

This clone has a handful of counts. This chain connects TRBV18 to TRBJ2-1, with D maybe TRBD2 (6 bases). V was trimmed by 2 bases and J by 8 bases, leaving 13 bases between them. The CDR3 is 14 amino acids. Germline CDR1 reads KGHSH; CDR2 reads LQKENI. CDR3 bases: TGTGCCAGCTCACCAGGGACTCCTAGGGATGAGCAGTTCTTC. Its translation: CASSPGTPRDEQFF.

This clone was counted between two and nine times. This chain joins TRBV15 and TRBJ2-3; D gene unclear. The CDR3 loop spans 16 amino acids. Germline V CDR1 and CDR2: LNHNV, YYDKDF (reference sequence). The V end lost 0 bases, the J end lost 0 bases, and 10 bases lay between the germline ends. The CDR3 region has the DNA TGTGCCACCAGCAGAGAGCCGGGTTCGAGCACAGATACGCAGTATTTT. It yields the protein CATSREPGSSTDTQYF.

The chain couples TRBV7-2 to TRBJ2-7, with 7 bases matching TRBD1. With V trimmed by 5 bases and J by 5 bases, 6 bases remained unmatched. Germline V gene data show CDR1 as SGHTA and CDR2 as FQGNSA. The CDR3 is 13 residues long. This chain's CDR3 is CASSPRQGNEQYF. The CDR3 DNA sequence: TGTGCCAGCAGCCCCCGACAGGGCAACGAGCAGTACTTC.

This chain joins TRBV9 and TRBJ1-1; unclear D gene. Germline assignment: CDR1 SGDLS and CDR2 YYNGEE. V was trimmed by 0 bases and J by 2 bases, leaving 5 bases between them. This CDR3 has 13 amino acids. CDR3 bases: TGTGCCAGCAGCGTAGAACAAAACACTGAAGCTTTCTTT. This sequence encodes CASSVEQNTEAFF.

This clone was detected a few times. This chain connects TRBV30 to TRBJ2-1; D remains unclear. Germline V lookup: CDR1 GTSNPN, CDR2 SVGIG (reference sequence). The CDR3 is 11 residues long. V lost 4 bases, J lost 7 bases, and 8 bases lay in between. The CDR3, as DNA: TGTGCCTGGACGGTTTTAAATGAGCAGTTCTTC. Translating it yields CAWTVLNEQFF.

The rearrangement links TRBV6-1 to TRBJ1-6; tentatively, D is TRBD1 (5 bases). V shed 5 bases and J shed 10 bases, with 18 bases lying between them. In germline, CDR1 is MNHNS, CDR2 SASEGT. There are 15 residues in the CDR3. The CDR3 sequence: CASSSRDAGSSPLHF. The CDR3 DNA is TGTGCCAGCAGTTCTCGGGACGCCGGGTCGTCACCCCTCCACTTT.

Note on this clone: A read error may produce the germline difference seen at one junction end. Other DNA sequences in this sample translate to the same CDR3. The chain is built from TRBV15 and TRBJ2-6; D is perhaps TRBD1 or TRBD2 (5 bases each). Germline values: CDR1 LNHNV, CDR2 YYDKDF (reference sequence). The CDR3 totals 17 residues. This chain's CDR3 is CATSSPGPYSGANVLTF. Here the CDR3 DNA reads TGTGCCACTAGCAGTCCGGGGCCCTACTCTGGGGCCAACGTCCTGACTTTC.

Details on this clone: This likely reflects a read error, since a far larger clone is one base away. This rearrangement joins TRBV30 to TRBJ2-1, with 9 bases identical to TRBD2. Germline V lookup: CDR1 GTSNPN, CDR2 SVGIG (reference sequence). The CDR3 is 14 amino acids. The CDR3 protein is CAGSTGVAGAEQFF. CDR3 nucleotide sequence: TGTGCCGGGAGTACTGGGGTAGCGGGGGCTGAGCAGTTCTTC.